The 10 T cell receptor beta chains below all came from one sample that was sequenced in a study of CD8 T cells in ankylosing spondylitis. General study results and limits: Seemingly distinctive of ankylosing spondylitis blood was a TCR beta motif formed by eight highly homologous variants.

One entry per CDR3 protein, called by TCRdb with MiXCR from the 5' RACE reads. This repertoire shows around 490,000 distinct CDR3 sequences, approximately 5% found once; its top ten account for approximately 4%. Antigens of these TCRs are unknown. The sample taken for sequencing was blood, either unsorted or a sorted T cell fraction (not recorded which). These receptors were collected from a male donor with ankylosing spondylitis.

The sample holds many counts of this clonotype. The chain uses TRBV20-1 and TRBJ2-3, with TRBD1 matching over 7 bases. Trimming took 6 bases from V and 0 from J; bases not matched to a gene: 9. CDR3 length: 15 residues. Germline CDR1 and CDR2: DFQATT and SNEGSKA (reference sequence). DNA of the CDR3: TGCAGTGCACTAACAGGGGATTCAAGCACAGATACGCAGTATTTT. It yields the protein CSALTGDSSTDTQYF.

This clonotype was counted between two and nine times. The rearrangement uses TRBV7-2 and TRBJ2-5; 7 bases agree with TRBD1. This CDR3 is built from 16 residues. Trimming removed 5 bases from V and 2 bases from J; junction bases left unmatched: 11. Germline CDR1 and CDR2: SGHTA and FQGNSA. The CDR3 nucleotides read TGTGCCAGCAGCGGTGGGGTGGACAGGTCACAAGAGACCCAGTACTTC. Translated: CASSGGVDRSQETQYF.

This clonotype was seen many times. The chain recombines TRBV28 with TRBJ2-2, with D uncertain. The CDR3 loop spans 14 amino acids. Looked up from germline, CDR1 is MDHEN and CDR2 is SYDVKM. Trimming left V 6 bases short and J 2 bases short, with 10 bases between. CDR3 region: CASSSPINTGELFF. As DNA, the CDR3 is TGTGCCAGCAGCTCCCCTATAAACACCGGGGAGCTGTTTTTT.

Only one count was recorded for this clonotype. The chain links TRBV2 to TRBJ2-7; D uncertain. Germline CDR1 reads SNHLY; CDR2 reads FYNNEI. The CDR3 totals 14 residues. Trimming took off 0 bases at V and 2 bases at J, with 8 bases between the two ends. CDR3 in amino acids: CASSEAPNAYEQYF. The CDR3 coding sequence is TGTGCCAGCAGTGAAGCACCGAATGCCTACGAGCAGTACTTC.

This clonotype occurred many times. The chain carries TRBV5-6 and TRBJ2-5, with D tentatively TRBD2 (6 bases). The CDR3 has 15 residues. Germline-derived CDR1 and CDR2 are SGHDT and YYEEEE. V gave up 4 bases and J gave up 3 bases, with 16 bases separating them. CDR3 in amino acids: CASSGLVVAEETQYF. The CDR3 nucleotides read TGTGCCAGCAGCGGCCTGGTGGTAGCGGAAGAGACCCAGTACTTC.

This clonotype was seen many times. CDR3 residues: CASSLTRGPQYF. Written as DNA, the CDR3 is TGTGCCAGCAGCTTAACAAGGGGACCCCAGTACTTC. This rearrangement joins TRBV7-2 to TRBJ2-5; D is possibly TRBD1 or TRBD2 (5 bases each). V shed 2 bases and J shed 9 bases, with 10 bases lying between them. Germline CDR1 reads SGHTA; CDR2 reads FQGNSA. This CDR3 has 12 residues.

This clonotype was seen at least ten times. V usage is TRBV20-1 and J usage is TRBJ1-4; D is unclear. V was clipped by 5 bases and J by 3 bases, with 10 bases between them. The CDR3 is 13 amino acids. The germline V gene has CDR1 DFQATT and CDR2 SNEGSKA (reference sequence). CDR3 residues: CSAPRQSNEKLFF. The CDR3 nucleotides read TGCAGTGCTCCCAGGCAGTCTAATGAAAAACTGTTTTTT.

This clonotype was counted at least ten times. V gene TRBV28 combines with J gene TRBJ1-5; 8 positions agree with TRBD1. The CDR3 extends over 15 amino acids. Germline-derived CDR1 and CDR2 are MDHEN and SYDVKM. The V and J ends lost 7 bases and 1 base, in that order; junction bases with no gene match: 6. CDR3 coding DNA: TGTGCCAGCACCCTCGGACAGGGCAGCAATCAGCCCCAGCATTTT. It translates to CASTLGQGSNQPQHF.

The sample holds many counts of this clonotype. The V call is TRBV20-1, the J call TRBJ2-7; TRBD2 matches at 10 bases. This CDR3 comprises 14 residues. Per germline, CDR1 DFQATT and CDR2 SNEGSKA (reference sequence). Unmatched junction bases numbered 8, after V lost 3 bases and J lost 6 bases. CDR3 region: CSASSLAGASEQYF. The CDR3 bases are TGCAGTGCTAGTTCTCTAGCGGGAGCGAGCGAGCAGTACTTC.

This clonotype was seen repeatedly, ten times or more. V gene TRBV12-3 or TRBV12-4 combines with J gene TRBJ1-4; D is undetermined. With 6 bases removed from V and 16 bases from J, the gap between germline ends came to 15 bases. CDR3 size: 11 residues. The CDR3 bases are TGTGCCAGCAGCCCTTTAATCCGGGCGTTTTTT. This encodes CASSPLIRAFF.